These 25 T cell receptor beta chains were all obtained from the same sample, sequenced in a study of cytomegalovirus exposure and HLA in healthy donors. The study ran its PCR with 60 Vbeta and 13 Jbeta primers. Sequenced by immunoSEQ multiplex PCR; TCRdb stores in-frame clones only, minus some. The table records 150,000 to 200,000 clones, approximately 85% of them present only once. Material: PBMCs. These receptors originate from a woman between 45 and 60 years old in good health and CMV-seropositive.

V usage is TRBV6-4 and J usage is TRBJ2-3; 9 bases are a match to TRBD2. The CDR3 totals 16 residues. J gave up 2 bases and V 2 bases, and 5 bases lay outside the gene matches. CDR1 is MRHNA and CDR2 is SNTAGT in the germline V gene. Here the CDR3 DNA reads TGTGCCAGCAGTGACCCTATAGCGGGGGCCACAGATACGCAGTATTTT. Translation: CASSDPIAGATDTQYF.

J is TRBJ1-5 and V is TRBV28, with 9 bases identical to TRBD1. The germline V gene encodes CDR1 MDHEN and CDR2 SYDVKM. There are 15 residues in the CDR3. V dropped 3 bases and J dropped 3; count of bases not matched to a gene: 3. DNA for the CDR3: TGTGCCAGCAGTTTCCGGGACAGGGTCAATCAGCCCCAGCATTTT. Amino acids: CASSFRDRVNQPQHF.

The rearrangement joins TRBV6-6 to TRBJ1-5; perhaps TRBD1 as D (5 bases). Trimming took 4 bases from V and 6 from J, leaving 16 bases between them. The CDR3 sequence is 15 residues long. The V gene's germline CDR1 is MNHNY and CDR2 SVGAGI (reference sequence). CDR3 sequence: CASSSPSGGGQPQHF. The CDR3 DNA reads TGTGCCAGCAGTTCCCCTTCGGGGGGAGGTCAGCCCCAGCATTTT.

The chain is built from TRBV6-5 and TRBJ1-2; 7 nucleotides agree with TRBD1. Germline V gene data show CDR1 as MNHEY and CDR2 as SVGAGI. The CDR3 contains 14 residues. V shed 2 bases, J shed 4 bases, and the junction held 4 bases outside the gene matches. CDR3 loop: CASSYGDSRYGYTF. The CDR3 bases are TGTGCCAGCAGTTACGGGGACAGCCGCTATGGCTACACCTTC.

The chain employs TRBV4-1 and TRBJ2-2; TRBD2 matches 8 bases. Germline trimming cut 8 bases from V and 5 bases from J; bases unmatched to any gene: 10. CDR3 size: 15 residues. Per germline, CDR1 MGHRA and CDR2 YSYEKL. The CDR3 DNA follows: TGCGCCAGCTGCTATATGGCGGGAGGAACCGGGGAGCTGTTTTTT. Its protein is CASCYMAGGTGELFF.

This chain links TRBV28 with TRBJ2-7; 10 bases map to TRBD1. This CDR3 comprises 15 residues. Trimming took 6 bases from V and 2 from J; bases not matched to a gene: 7. Germline V lookup: CDR1 MDHEN, CDR2 SYDVKM. The CDR3 sequence is CASSGGGTGAYEQYF. The CDR3 DNA is TGTGCCAGCAGCGGAGGGGGGACAGGGGCCTACGAGCAGTACTTC. Looking up the rest from reference TRBV28 and TRBJ2-7 gives the full variable domain: DVKVTQSSRYLVKRTGEKVFLECVQDMDHENMFWYRQDPGLGLRLIYFSYDVKMKEKGDIPEGYSVSREKKERFSLILESASTNQTSMYLCASSGGGTGAYEQYFGPGTRLTVT.

V gene TRBV2 combines with J gene TRBJ2-2; a weak D match, TRBD1 (6 bases). V was clipped by 5 bases and J by 6 bases, with 10 bases between them. Germline V gives CDR1 SNHLY, CDR2 FYNNEI. The CDR3 consists of 13 residues. In DNA form, the CDR3 reads TGTGCCAGCAGTCGGTGGGGGCCCGGGGAGCTGTTTTTT. This sequence encodes CASSRWGPGELFF. The variable domain in full, completed from reference TRBV2 and TRBJ2-2, reads EPEVTQTPSHQVTQMGQEVILRCVPISNHLYFYWYRQILGQKVEFLVSFYNNEISEKSEIFDDQFSVERPDGSNFTLKIRSTKLEDSAMYFCASSRWGPGELFFGEGSRLTVL.

This sequence joins TRBV10-3 and TRBJ2-7, with 10 nucleotides matching TRBD2. There are 15 residues in the CDR3. V was pared by 4 bases and J by 4 bases, with 7 bases of the junction left unmatched. Germline V lookup: CDR1 ENHRY, CDR2 SYGVKD. The CDR3 DNA sequence: TGTGCCATCAGTGGCTCGAGCGGGGGGGATTACGAGCAGTACTTC. It translates to CAISGSSGGDYEQYF.

The genes are TRBV10-3 and TRBJ2-3, with TRBD2 matching 13 bases. The trim removed 10 bases at V and 5 bases at J, leaving 6 bases unmatched. CDR1 and CDR2 (germline): ENHRY, SYGVKD. The CDR3 is 14 residues long. Here the CDR3 DNA reads TGTGCCACCCAACTAGCGGGGGGGCAAGATACGCAGTATTTT. This gives the protein CATQLAGGQDTQYF.

The chain has TRBV18 and TRBJ1-1; perhaps TRBD1 as D (5 bases). V shed 3 bases and J shed 0 bases, with 14 bases lying between them. The CDR3 contains 16 residues. The V gene's germline CDR1 is KGHSH and CDR2 LQKENI. CDR3 in DNA: TGTGCCAGCTCACCTACTAAGGGGTACATGAACACTGAAGCTTTCTTT. Encoded protein: CASSPTKGYMNTEAFF.

This chain connects TRBV5-1 to TRBJ2-1, with 9 bases fitting TRBD1. Germline V gene sequence: CDR1 SGHRS, CDR2 YFSETQ. V lost 4 bases and J lost 6; bases outside the gene matches: 8. The CDR3 loop spans 15 amino acids. Here the CDR3 DNA reads TGCGCCAGCAGCCCAGGACAGGGGACGGGCAATGAGCAGTTCTTC. It yields the protein CASSPGQGTGNEQFF.

The chain joins TRBV15 to TRBJ2-1; 11 bases fit TRBD2. There are 16 residues in the CDR3. J was trimmed by 4 bases and V by 3 bases; bases with no gene match: 5. Per germline, CDR1 LNHNV and CDR2 YYDKDF (reference sequence). For the CDR3, the DNA is TGTGCCACCAGCAGGGGTCTAGCGGGGGGTTACAATGAGCAGTTCTTC. Translated, it gives CATSRGLAGGYNEQFF.

This chain links TRBV10-2 with TRBJ1-6; 9 bases fit TRBD1. CDR1 WSHSY and CDR2 SAAADI come from the germline V gene. J gave up 9 bases and V 5 bases, and 8 bases lay outside the gene matches. The length of the CDR3 is 15 residues. The CDR3 is CASSSSTGGGSPLHF. For the CDR3, the DNA is TGCGCCAGCAGTTCCTCGACAGGGGGGGGTTCACCCCTCCACTTT.

Here the CDR3 DNA reads TGTGCCAGCAGTATTACAACAGGGAGGGCCCAGCATTTT. It yields the protein CASSITTGRAQHF. This chain joins TRBV28 and TRBJ1-5; a possible D gene is TRBD1 (6 bases). V shed 5 bases and J shed 11 bases, with 16 bases lying between them. Germline CDR1 reads MDHEN; CDR2 reads SYDVKM. The CDR3 consists of 13 residues. Complete variable domain (other parts from reference TRBV28 and TRBJ1-5): DVKVTQSSRYLVKRTGEKVFLECVQDMDHENMFWYRQDPGLGLRLIYFSYDVKMKEKGDIPEGYSVSREKKERFSLILESASTNQTSMYLCASSITTGRAQHFGDGTRLSIL.

The gene calls are TRBV6-5 and TRBJ2-5; D perhaps matches TRBD2 (5 bases). Germline V gives CDR1 MNHEY, CDR2 SVGAGI. Trimming pared 5 bases from V and 5 bases from J, leaving 12 bases between. This CDR3 region has 13 residues. The CDR3 region is CASSRHGGETQYF. The CDR3 nucleotides are TGTGCCAGCAGTCGCCATGGAGGCGAGACCCAGTACTTC.

The chain recombines TRBV5-1 with TRBJ1-2; D is possibly TRBD1 (6 bases). This CDR3 is built from 15 residues. CDR1 and CDR2 from the germline V gene are SGHRS and YFSETQ. V was trimmed by 4 bases and J by 0 bases, leaving 13 bases between them. Here the CDR3 reads CASSLETGSNYGYTF. In nucleotides, the CDR3 is TGCGCCAGCAGCCTAGAGACAGGTTCTAACTATGGCTACACCTTC.

This chain connects TRBV4-1 to TRBJ1-3, with D possibly matching TRBD1 (5 bases). V was cut by 1 base and J by 0 bases, with 7 bases left in between. Germline V gene sequence: CDR1 MGHRA, CDR2 YSYEKL. The CDR3 spans 15 residues. The CDR3 region has the DNA TGCGCCAGCAGCCAAGTAGGGGTCTCTGGAAACACCATATATTTT. Its protein is CASSQVGVSGNTIYF.

CDR3 in amino acids: CASSYGTGYEQYF. CDR3 bases: TGCGCCAGCAGCTACGGGACAGGGTACGAGCAGTACTTC. V gene TRBV5-1 combines with J gene TRBJ2-7, with 9 nucleotides matching TRBD1. The V and J ends lost 3 bases and 4 bases, in that order; junction bases with no gene match: 2. Germline-derived CDR1 and CDR2 are SGHRS and YFSETQ. The CDR3 consists of 13 residues. The variable domain in full, with the rest retrieved from reference TRBV5-1 and TRBJ2-7, is KAGVTQTPRYLIKTRGQQVTLSCSPISGHRSVSWYQQTPGQGLQFLFEYFSETQRNKGNFPGRFSGRQFSNSRSEMNVSTLELGDSALYLCASSYGTGYEQYFGPGTRLTVT.

The chain carries TRBV1 and TRBJ2-1; TRBD2 was called by the table and not checked on the DNA. TRBV1 is shown as a pseudogene. The CDR3 spans 15 residues. The CDR3 loop is CTSSSGGGGAYEQFF. In DNA, the CDR3 is TGCACCAGCTCCTCGGGCGGCGGGGGGGCCTATGAGCAGTTCTTC.

This clone was counted only a few times. The chain is built from TRBV5-4 and TRBJ2-5; 10 nucleotides line up with TRBD1. The trim removed 5 bases at V and 2 bases at J, leaving 6 bases unmatched. The germline V gene encodes CDR1 SGHNT and CDR2 YYREEE (reference sequence). This CDR3 has 15 residues. The CDR3 DNA reads TGTGCCAGCAGACGGGGACAGGGGTCGCAAGAGACCCAGTACTTC. Protein: CASRRGQGSQETQYF.

DNA of the CDR3: TGTGCCAGCAGTTTAGTGGCAGGGGGCCGCTCGGGCGAGCAGTACTTC. It yields the protein CASSLVAGGRSGEQYF. The V call is TRBV28, the J call TRBJ2-7, with 8 bases identical to TRBD1. CDR1 is MDHEN, CDR2 SYDVKM, per germline. The CDR3 loop spans 16 amino acids. V dropped 2 bases and J dropped 6; count of bases not matched to a gene: 12.

This chain uses TRBV5-1 with TRBJ2-3; no clear D gene. The V end was cut by 0 bases, the J end by 0 bases, with 5 bases between. CDR1 and CDR2 from the germline V gene are SGHRS and YFSETQ. This CDR3 spans 14 amino acids. CDR3 DNA sequence: TGCGCCAGCAGCTTGGGGCCCAGCACAGATACGCAGTATTTT. This translates into CASSLGPSTDTQYF.

The rearrangement uses TRBV7-3 and TRBJ2-3, with a possible D match to TRBD1 (5 bases). Germline V lookup: CDR1 SGHTA, CDR2 FQGTGA. V was trimmed by 5 bases and J by 0 bases, leaving 9 bases between them. The CDR3 length is 14 residues. The DNA of the CDR3 is TGTGCCAGCAGCCAAGGGGTTAGCACAGATACGCAGTATTTT. This gives the protein CASSQGVSTDTQYF.

V is TRBV5-1 and J is TRBJ1-4, with 8 bases identical to TRBD1. Germline V CDR1 and CDR2: SGHRS, YFSETQ. The CDR3 runs to 14 residues. V lost 4 bases and J lost 4; bases outside the gene matches: 3. The CDR3 sequence: CASSLDRGNEKLFF. The CDR3 DNA follows: TGCGCCAGCAGCCTAGACAGGGGTAATGAAAAACTGTTTTTT. Variable domain in full (rest from reference TRBV5-1 and TRBJ1-4): KAGVTQTPRYLIKTRGQQVTLSCSPISGHRSVSWYQQTPGQGLQFLFEYFSETQRNKGNFPGRFSGRQFSNSRSEMNVSTLELGDSALYLCASSLDRGNEKLFFGSGTQLSVL.

The chain carries TRBV2 and TRBJ2-5; 10 bases line up with TRBD1. The germline V gene encodes CDR1 SNHLY and CDR2 FYNNEI. The length of the CDR3 is 15 residues. The V and J ends lost 5 bases and 5 bases, in that order; junction bases with no gene match: 8. The CDR3, as DNA: TGTGCCAGCAGTAGGGGACAGGGGAGGACGGAGACCCAGTACTTC. The encoded protein is CASSRGQGRTETQYF.